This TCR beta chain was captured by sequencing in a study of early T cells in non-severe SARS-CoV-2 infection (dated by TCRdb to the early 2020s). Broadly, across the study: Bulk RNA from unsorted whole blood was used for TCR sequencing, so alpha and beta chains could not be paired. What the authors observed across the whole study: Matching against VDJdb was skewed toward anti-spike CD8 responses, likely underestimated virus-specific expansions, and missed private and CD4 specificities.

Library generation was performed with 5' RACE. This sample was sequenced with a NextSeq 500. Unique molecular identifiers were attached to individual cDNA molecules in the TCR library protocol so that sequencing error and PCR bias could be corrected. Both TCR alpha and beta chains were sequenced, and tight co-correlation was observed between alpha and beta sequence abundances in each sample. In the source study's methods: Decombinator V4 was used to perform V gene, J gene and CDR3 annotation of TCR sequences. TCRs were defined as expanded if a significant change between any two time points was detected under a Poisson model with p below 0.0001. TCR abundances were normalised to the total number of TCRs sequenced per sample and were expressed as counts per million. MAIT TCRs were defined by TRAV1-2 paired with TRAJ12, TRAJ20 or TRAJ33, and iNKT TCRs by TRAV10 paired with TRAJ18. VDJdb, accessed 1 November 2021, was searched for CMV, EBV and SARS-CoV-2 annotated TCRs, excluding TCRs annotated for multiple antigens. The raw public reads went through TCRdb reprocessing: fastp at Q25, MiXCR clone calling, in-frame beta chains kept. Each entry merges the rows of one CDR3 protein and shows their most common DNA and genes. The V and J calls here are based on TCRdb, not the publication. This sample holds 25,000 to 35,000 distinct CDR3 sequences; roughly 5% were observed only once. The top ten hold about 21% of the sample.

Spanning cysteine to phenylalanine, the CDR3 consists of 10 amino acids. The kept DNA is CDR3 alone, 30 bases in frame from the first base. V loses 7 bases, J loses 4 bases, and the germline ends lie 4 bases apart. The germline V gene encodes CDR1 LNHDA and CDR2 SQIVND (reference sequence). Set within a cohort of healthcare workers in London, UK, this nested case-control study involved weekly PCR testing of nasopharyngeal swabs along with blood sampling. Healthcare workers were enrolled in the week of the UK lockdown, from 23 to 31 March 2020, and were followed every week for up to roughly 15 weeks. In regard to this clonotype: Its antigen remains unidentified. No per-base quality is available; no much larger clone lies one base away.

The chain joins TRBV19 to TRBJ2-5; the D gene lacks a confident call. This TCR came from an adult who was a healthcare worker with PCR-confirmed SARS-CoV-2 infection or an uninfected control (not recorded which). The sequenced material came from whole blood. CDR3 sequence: CASIRETQYF. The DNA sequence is TGTGCCAGTATCCGAGAGACCCAGTACTTC.